The 9 T cell receptor beta chains in this list originate from one sample, sequenced in a study of blood T cell repertoires in COVID-19. TCRdb keeps only in-frame clones here, not all; method: immunoSEQ multiplex PCR. The data show under 250,000 clones, with about 79% seen just once and about 8.1% held by the top ten. Sequencing input: peripheral blood. The receptors shown here come from a man older than 75 with acute or convalescent COVID-19.

This clone was counted between two and nine times. The V and J genes are TRBV7-9 and TRBJ2-1, with 12 bases aligning to TRBD2. V shed 6 bases, J shed 2 bases, and the junction held 5 bases outside the gene matches. This CDR3 has 16 amino acids. Germline loops: CDR1 SEHNR, CDR2 FQNEAQ (reference sequence). In DNA form, the CDR3 reads TGTGCCAGCAGGCAGACTAGCGGGAGTACCTACAATGAGCAGTTCTTC. This encodes CASRQTSGSTYNEQFF.

The CDR3 DNA follows: TGTGCCAGCACCCTCCTGTTTGGACAGCCCTACGAGCAGTACTTC. It translates to CASTLLFGQPYEQYF. The V and J genes are TRBV2 and TRBJ2-7; TRBD1 is a possible D gene (6 bases). CDR3 size: 15 residues. V was cut by 7 bases and J by 2 bases, with 18 bases left in between. Germline lookup yields CDR1 SNHLY and CDR2 FYNNEI.

The chain joins TRBV19 to TRBJ2-1, with D maybe TRBD1 (5 bases). Per the germline V gene, CDR1 is LNHDA and CDR2 is SQIVND (reference sequence). The germline V and J ends were trimmed by 1 base and 9 bases, with 13 bases remaining between them. The CDR3 length is 14 residues. The CDR3, as DNA: TGTGCCAGTAGTATAGCCCCTGGGGCTCCTGAGCAGTTCTTC. Translation: CASSIAPGAPEQFF.

The J gene is TRBJ2-1, the V gene TRBV6-5; TRBD2 matches 7 bases. The V gene end was trimmed by 5 bases and the J gene end by 0 bases; junction bases not matched to a gene: 1. The CDR3 is 14 residues long. Germline CDR1 is MNHEY and CDR2 is SVGAGI. DNA of the CDR3: TGTGCCAGCAGTCGCGGGGGCTCCTACAATGAGCAGTTCTTC. It codes for CASSRGGSYNEQFF.

The rearrangement joins TRBV21-1 to TRBJ2-5; the D call in the table, TRBD2, was not verified against the DNA. TRBV21-1 is assigned pseudogene status. The CDR3 is 19 amino acids. CDR3 in DNA: TGTGCCAGCAGCAGACCGCAGGGGGCGCGACTAGCGGGAGGAGAGACCCAGTACTTC. Protein: CASSRPQGARLAGGETQYF.

The V and J genes are TRBV6-6 and TRBJ2-5, with D tentatively TRBD1 (5 bases). The CDR3 has 16 residues. Trimming shortened V by 1 base and J by 1 base, and 13 bases separated the two germline ends. CDR1 is MNHNY, CDR2 SVGAGI, per germline (reference sequence). CDR3 DNA: TGTGCCAGCAGTTACTTCAAAGGGGTTTTCCAAGAGACCCAGTACTTC. Its protein product is CASSYFKGVFQETQYF.

The chain is built from TRBV9 and TRBJ2-2, with no clear D. The germline V gene has CDR1 SGDLS and CDR2 YYNGEE. The germline V and J ends were trimmed by 7 bases and 0 bases, with 16 bases remaining between them. The CDR3 is made up of 16 amino acids. CDR3 sequence (DNA): TGTGCCAGCCTCCTCGGGTCCCACGCGAACACCGGGGAGCTGTTTTTT. Its translation is CASLLGSHANTGELFF.

This clone was detected only once. CDR3 loop: CASSVVSGTVGEQYF. The CDR3 DNA is TGTGCCAGCAGCGTAGTAAGCGGGACGGTCGGGGAGCAGTACTTC. The chain carries TRBV9 and TRBJ2-7; 7 bases fit TRBD2. Germline CDR1 is SGDLS and CDR2 is YYNGEE. The length of the CDR3 is 15 residues. V lost 0 bases, J lost 7 bases, and 10 bases stayed unmatched. The variable domain in full, with the rest retrieved from reference TRBV9 and TRBJ2-7, is DSGVTQTPKHLITATGQRVTLRCSPRSGDLSVYWYQQSLDQGLQFLIQYYNGEERAKGNILERFSAQQFPDLHSELNLSSLELGDSALYFCASSVVSGTVGEQYFGPGTRLTVT.

V and J are TRBV2 and TRBJ1-5, with D possibly TRBD1 on 6 matching bases. CDR3 length: 14 residues. Looked up from germline, CDR1 is SNHLY and CDR2 is FYNNEI. V was cut by 3 bases and J by 4 bases, with 10 bases left in between. Written as DNA, the CDR3 is TGTGCCAGCAGTGAGAACAGGGTTAATCAGCCCCAGCATTTT. Protein product: CASSENRVNQPQHF.